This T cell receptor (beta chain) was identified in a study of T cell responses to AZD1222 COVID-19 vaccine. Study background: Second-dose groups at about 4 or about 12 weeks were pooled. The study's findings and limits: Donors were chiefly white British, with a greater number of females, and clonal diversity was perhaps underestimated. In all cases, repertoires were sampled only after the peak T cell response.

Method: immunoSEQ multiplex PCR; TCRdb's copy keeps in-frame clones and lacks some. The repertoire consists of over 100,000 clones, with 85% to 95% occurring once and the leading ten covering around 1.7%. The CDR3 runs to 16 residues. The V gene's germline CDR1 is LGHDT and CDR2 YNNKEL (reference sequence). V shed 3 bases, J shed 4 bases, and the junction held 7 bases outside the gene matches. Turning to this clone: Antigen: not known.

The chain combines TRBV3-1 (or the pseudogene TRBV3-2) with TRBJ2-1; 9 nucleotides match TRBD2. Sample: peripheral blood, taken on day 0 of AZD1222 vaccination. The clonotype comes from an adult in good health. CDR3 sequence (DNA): TGTGCCAGCAGCCATCGCCTAGCGGGAAAATACAATGAGCAGTTCTTC. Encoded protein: CASSHRLAGKYNEQFF.